A single TCR beta chain is shown here with its context. Its antigen is unidentified. The record originates from a study of shared clonotypes between healthy human individuals. Each sample came from a Caucasian adult donor living in Nashville, Tennessee. Study-wide results and limits: A handful of donors held about 4.6% of naive CD4 clonotypes in common. At large depth, rarefaction still showed sorted-subset sequencing to be incomplete.

The CDR3 spans 10 residues. Deletions cut 6 bases from V and 5 bases from J, with 4 bases between. Germline V gives CDR1 MNHNS, CDR2 SASEGT. The method was immunoSEQ multiplex PCR; TCRdb's version includes in-frame clones alone and lacks a portion of them. The repertoire holds approximately 620,000 clones, around 97% seen once, with 0.045% to 0.07% in the top ten. The source of this sequence is a young woman in good health. The sequenced sample was naive CD4+ T cells sorted from blood. Subset here: CD45RA+ positively selected. V gene TRBV6-1 combines with J gene TRBJ1-1; D gene unclear. In DNA, the CDR3 is TGTGCCAGCAGGGGGACTGAAGCTTTCTTT. It is translated as CASRGTEAFF.